A selection of T cell receptor beta chains follows, all from one sample in a study of radiation and T cells in renal cell carcinoma. Sequencing used immunoSEQ multiplex PCR; TCRdb keeps in-frame clones, though not all of them. This sample has roughly 150,000 clones, with 87% found just once. The specimen comprised blood, sampled from a patient whose treatment included radiotherapy and nephrectomy. The source of these receptors is a woman aged 45-59 years with renal cell carcinoma. CDR3s include the opening cysteine and the closing phenylalanine or tryptophan. The D gene is left open where the match is weak. The size of a clone is reported for some rows only, either as once, few or many, or as a class for expanded clones.

>15|once|TRBJ2-7|TRBV7-2|TRBD2
TGTGCCAGCCCCTCCCCGCTAGCGGGGATCAACGAGCAGTACTTC
CASPSPLAGINEQYF
>18|.|TRBJ2-6|TRBV7-7|TRBD2
TGTGCTAGCAGCGCCCGACTAGCGGGGGCCTCTGGGGCCAACGTCCTGACTTTC
CASSARLAGASGANVLTF
>15|.|TRBJ2-3|TRBV6-4|.
TGTGCCAGCTCTGCGGATGGGACCCCCACAGATACGCAGTATTTT
CASSADGTPTDTQYF
>13|.|TRBJ2-5|TRBV5-4|.
TGTGCCAGCAGAGTAGGAGGTGGGGAGACCCAGTACTTC
CASRVGGGETQYF
>14|.|TRBJ2-1|TRBV5-1|TRBD2
TGCGCCAGCAGCTCCAGCGGGGGGGCTTACGAGCAGTTCTTC
CASSSSGGAYEQFF
>12|.|TRBJ1-2|TRBV12-5|.
TGTGCTAGTGGTTACCAATACTATGGCTACACCTTC
CASGYQYYGYTF
>14|.|TRBJ1-5|TRBV2|TRBD1
TGTGCCAGCAGTGGATTACAGGGGTGGGGGCCCCAGCATTTT
CASSGLQGWGPQHF
>14|.|TRBJ2-7|TRBV7-8|.
TGTGCCAGCAGCTTAGCTGACCAGGCACGCGAGCAGTACTTC
CASSLADQAREQYF
>15|.|TRBJ1-2|TRBV7-2|.
TGTGCCAGCAGCTCGTCTGGGTCAGCGGGCTATGGCTACACCTTC
CASSSSGSAGYGYTF
>12|.|TRBJ2-7|TRBV7-2|.
TGTGCCAGCAGCTTAGTTCTGTACGAGCAGTACTTC
CASSLVLYEQYF
>12|.|TRBJ1-2|TRBV2|.
TGTGCCAGCAGTGACAGGGCGAAGGGCTACACCTTC
CASSDRAKGYTF
>19|.|TRBJ1-6|TRBV4-2|TRBD1
TGTGCCAGCAGCCACCCGGGACAGGGACGGGCCACCGACAATTCACCCCTCCACTTT
CASSHPGQGRATDNSPLHF
>14|.|TRBJ2-5|TRBV7-7|.
TGTGCTAGCAGCCCGTCAGGACTTCAAGAGACCCAGTACTTC
CASSPSGLQETQYF
>13|.|TRBJ1-6|TRBV14|.
TGTGCCAGCAGCCAGATCGATGCGTCACCCCTCCACTTT
CASSQIDASPLHF
>14|.|TRBJ1-2|TRBV6-5|TRBD1
TGTGCCAGCAGTGGTGGACAGGCTGGCTATGGCTACACCTTC
CASSGGQAGYGYTF
>14|.|TRBJ1-3|TRBV6-6|.
TGTGCCAGCAGTTCGCAGGGAATTGGGAACACCATATATTTT
CASSSQGIGNTIYF
>14|.|TRBJ2-7|TRBV7-2|.
TGTGCCAGCAGCTTCACAGGAAATCCCTACGAGCAGTACTTC
CASSFTGNPYEQYF